The 32 T cell receptor beta chains listed next were all sequenced from one sample in a study of blood T cell repertoires in COVID-19. Measured with immunoSEQ multiplex PCR; TCRdb has only the in-frame clones, and not every one. The sample lists roughly 200,000 clones, around 86% seen once, with around 9.6% in the top ten. The material sequenced was peripheral blood. Every receptor here comes from a woman aged 45-65 years with COVID-19, enrolled during active disease.

J is TRBJ1-2 and V is TRBV5-1, with TRBD1 matching 7 bases. CDR3 length equals 15 residues. CDR1 SGHRS and CDR2 YFSETQ come from the germline V gene. Trimming at V came to 0 bases and at J to 0 bases, leaving 2 bases not matched to a gene. The CDR3: CASSLDGTANYGYTF. CDR3 DNA: TGCGCCAGCAGCTTGGATGGGACAGCTAACTATGGCTACACCTTC. Combining the CDR3 with reference TRBV5-1 and TRBJ1-2 gives the whole variable domain KAGVTQTPRYLIKTRGQQVTLSCSPISGHRSVSWYQQTPGQGLQFLFEYFSETQRNKGNFPGRFSGRQFSNSRSEMNVSTLELGDSALYLCASSLDGTANYGYTFGSGTRLTVV.

V gene TRBV10-3 combines with J gene TRBJ2-2; TRBD2 is a possible D gene (5 bases). Germline V lookup: CDR1 ENHRY, CDR2 SYGVKD. The CDR3 length is 14 residues. V was shortened by 7 bases and J by 5 bases, with 14 bases between the two germline ends. Here the CDR3 reads CAITAGAVTGELFF. Here the CDR3 DNA reads TGTGCCATCACGGCGGGCGCAGTTACCGGGGAGCTGTTTTTT.

The chain links TRBV7-2 to TRBJ2-1, with D maybe TRBD1 (7 bases). Trimming removed 1 base from V and 7 bases from J, with 17 bases in between. The CDR3 consists of 16 residues. Germline V lookup: CDR1 SGHTA, CDR2 FQGNSA. In DNA, the CDR3 is TGTGCCAGCAGCTTAGTGATAAGGCAGGGGGGTAATGAGCAGTTCTTC. Residues: CASSLVIRQGGNEQFF.

The rearrangement uses TRBV6-2 or TRBV6-3 and TRBJ2-7; TRBD2 agrees at 9 bases. Germline assignment: CDR1 MNHEY and CDR2 SVGEGT. V was clipped by 5 bases and J by 7 bases; unmatched bases: 9. The CDR3 totals 14 residues. The CDR3 nucleotides read TGTGCCAGCAGTCTCAGCGGGGGGCCCCTGGAGCAGTACTTC. This sequence encodes CASSLSGGPLEQYF.

The gene calls are TRBV5-6 and TRBJ1-6; D is possibly TRBD1 (5 bases). The CDR3 consists of 17 residues. V was cut by 0 bases and J by 8 bases, with 18 bases left in between. Looked up from germline, CDR1 is SGHDT and CDR2 is YYEEEE. CDR3 residues: CASSLGGREIMDSPLHF. CDR3 coding DNA: TGTGCCAGCAGCTTGGGCGGCAGGGAAATTATGGATTCACCCCTCCACTTT.

V usage is TRBV10-3 and J usage is TRBJ2-2, with 9 bases matching TRBD2. V lost 6 bases and J lost 1; bases outside the gene matches: 3. Germline V gives CDR1 ENHRY, CDR2 SYGVKD. The CDR3 is 15 amino acids. This CDR3 is CAIRMTSGNTGELFF. The DNA of the CDR3 is TGTGCCATCAGGATGACTAGCGGGAACACCGGGGAGCTGTTTTTT.

J is TRBJ2-5 and V is TRBV24-1, with TRBD2 identical over 9 bases. This CDR3 is 17 amino acids long. Germline CDR1 KGHDR, CDR2 SFDVKD. The J segment lost 5 bases and the V segment lost 5 bases, leaving 14 bases of the junction unmatched. The CDR3 nucleotides read TGTGCCACCAGTGCTCCGGCTAGCGGGATCGAAGAGGAGACCCAGTACTTC. Its translation: CATSAPASGIEEETQYF.

This chain uses TRBV19 with TRBJ2-2; 8 bases line up with TRBD2. The CDR3 is 15 residues long. The germline V gene has CDR1 LNHDA and CDR2 SQIVND (reference sequence). J gave up 7 bases and V 8 bases, and 12 bases lay outside the gene matches. The CDR3 region is CASQDSTGGFGELFF. CDR3 in DNA: TGTGCCAGTCAAGACTCTACGGGGGGGTTCGGGGAGCTGTTTTTT.

The V gene is TRBV13, the J gene TRBJ2-1; TRBD1 matches at 7 bases. The trim removed 5 bases at V and 3 bases at J, leaving 4 bases unmatched. Germline values: CDR1 PRHDT, CDR2 FYEKMQ (reference sequence). The CDR3 has 14 amino acids. The chain's CDR3 is CASSRGGDYNEQFF. DNA of the CDR3: TGTGCCAGCAGCCGAGGGGGCGACTACAATGAGCAGTTCTTC. The full variable domain, in which reference TRBV13 and TRBJ2-1 provide the parts outside the CDR3, is AAGVIQSPRHLIKEKRETATLKCYPIPRHDTVYWYQQGPGQDPQFLISFYEKMQSDKGSIPDRFSAQQFSDYHSELNMSSLELGDSALYFCASSRGGDYNEQFFGPGTRLTVL.

The chain joins TRBV19 to TRBJ2-5; 12 nucleotides line up with TRBD1. Germline trimming cut 4 bases from V and 5 bases from J; bases unmatched to any gene: 11. The CDR3 spans 17 residues. Germline V gives CDR1 LNHDA, CDR2 SQIVND (reference sequence). The CDR3 DNA follows: TGTGCCAGTAGTACCAAGACCGGGACAGGGGGCATGGAGACCCAGTACTTC. Encoded protein: CASSTKTGTGGMETQYF.

The rearrangement uses TRBV11-3 and TRBJ1-1, with TRBD1 as a possible D gene (5 bases). CDR3 length: 14 amino acids. V dropped 5 bases and J dropped 5 bases, with 15 bases sitting between them. Looked up from germline, CDR1 is SGHNT and CDR2 is YENEEA. The CDR3 DNA reads as TGTGCCAGCAGCCATGGGGGGGAGTGGACTGAAGCTTTCTTT. It yields the protein CASSHGGEWTEAFF.

This clone was detected once. The rearrangement joins TRBV19 to TRBJ2-2, with D possibly matching TRBD1 (5 bases). CDR3 size: 15 residues. The germline CDR1 and CDR2 sequences are LNHDA and SQIVND (reference sequence). Between the trimmed V and J ends, which lost 3 bases and 1 base, there was a span of 9 bases. Written as DNA, the CDR3 is TGTGCCAGTAGTATGCAGGGTAGGAACACCGGGGAGCTGTTTTTT. This gives the protein CASSMQGRNTGELFF.

The chain uses TRBV6-5 and TRBJ2-7; 8 bases match TRBD1. Germline CDR1 and CDR2: MNHEY and SVGAGI. This CDR3 has 13 residues. After removal of 7 bases from V and 2 bases from J, the junction contained 4 bases not matched to a gene. CDR3 amino acids: CASMGQAPYEQYF. The CDR3 nucleotides are TGTGCCAGCATGGGACAGGCCCCCTACGAGCAGTACTTC.

This clone was seen a single time. The chain carries TRBV19 and TRBJ1-1, with D perhaps TRBD1 (6 bases). The CDR3 has 15 residues. V lost 8 bases and J lost 0, with 16 bases in between. Germline V gene lookup returns CDR1 LNHDA and CDR2 SQIVND (reference sequence). This CDR3 reads CASGAQGPVNTEAFF. CDR3 nucleotide sequence: TGTGCCAGTGGGGCACAGGGACCCGTGAACACTGAAGCTTTCTTT.

The chain uses TRBV21-1 and TRBJ1-2. TRBV21-1 is classified as a pseudogene. The CDR3 extends over 15 amino acids. CDR3 residues: CASSLPYGESYGYTF. CDR3 DNA: TGTGCCAGCAGCCTCCCGTACGGGGAATCCTATGGCTACACCTTC.

V is TRBV4-1 and J is TRBJ2-2; TRBD1 might be the D (5 bases). The CDR3 consists of 17 residues. Trimming cost V 2 bases and J 1 base, with 14 bases left between them. Germline V gene data show CDR1 as MGHRA and CDR2 as YSYEKL. For the CDR3, the DNA is TGCGCCAGCAGCCAACCCTCAGGGTCTTGGAACACCGGGGAGCTGTTTTTT. Translation: CASSQPSGSWNTGELFF.

The chain is built from TRBV30 and TRBJ1-1; D is possibly TRBD1 (5 bases). The CDR3 is 16 amino acids. V was cut by 2 bases and J by 4 bases, with 20 bases left in between. Per germline, CDR1 GTSNPN and CDR2 SVGIG (reference sequence). CDR3 residues: CAWSKEVRDGSTEAFF. The CDR3 DNA follows: TGTGCCTGGAGTAAGGAGGTAAGGGACGGGAGCACTGAAGCTTTCTTT. Full variable domain (rest looked up from reference TRBV30 and TRBJ1-1): SQTIHQWPATLVQPVGSPLSLECTVEGTSNPNLYWYRQAAGRGLQLLFYSVGIGQISSEVPQNLSASRPQDRQFILSSKKLLLSDSGFYLCAWSKEVRDGSTEAFFGQGTRLTVV.

Remarks on this clone: The identical CDR3 is also encoded by other nucleotide sequences in the sample. The CDR3 spells CASSLAGGRSYNEQFF. The CDR3 DNA reads as TGCGCCAGCAGCTTGGCGGGCGGGAGGTCCTACAATGAGCAGTTCTTC. V is TRBV5-1 and J is TRBJ2-1; 8 bases are shared with TRBD2. Germline values: CDR1 SGHRS, CDR2 YFSETQ. The CDR3 is 16 amino acids. Trimming at V came to 0 bases and at J to 1 base, leaving 3 bases not matched to a gene.

The CDR3 nucleotides read TGTGCCAGCAGCCCAGGAGGCTTTAACTATGGCTACACCTTC. Translation: CASSPGGFNYGYTF. The chain links TRBV7-6 to TRBJ1-2; D not resolved. The CDR3 has 14 residues. V lost 5 bases, J lost 1 base, and 11 bases lay in between. Germline CDR1 reads SGHVS; CDR2 reads FNYEAQ.

A few counts support this clone. J is TRBJ2-2 and V is TRBV6-5, with D perhaps matching TRBD1 (5 bases). The length of the CDR3 is 14 residues. In germline, CDR1 is MNHEY, CDR2 SVGAGI. With 6 bases removed from V and 0 bases from J, the gap between germline ends came to 8 bases. This chain's CDR3 is CASRAGSNTGELFF. The CDR3 bases are TGTGCCAGCAGGGCAGGGTCGAACACCGGGGAGCTGTTTTTT.

The chain uses TRBV6-6 and TRBJ1-1; 7 bases line up with TRBD1. The CDR3 runs to 13 residues. V was clipped by 6 bases and J by 7 bases; unmatched bases: 8. Germline V gene lookup returns CDR1 MNHNY and CDR2 SVGAGI (reference sequence). This CDR3 is CASRGGTVREAFF. CDR3 coding DNA: TGTGCCAGCAGGGGTGGGACAGTCCGTGAAGCTTTCTTT.

V gene TRBV5-4 combines with J gene TRBJ2-4; D possibly corresponds to TRBD2 (5 bases). The CDR3 is made up of 14 amino acids. V lost 0 bases to trimming and J lost 9 bases, with 13 bases between them. The V gene's germline CDR1 is SGHNT and CDR2 YYREEE (reference sequence). CDR3 sequence reads: CASSLEIAGRIQYF. CDR3 DNA: TGTGCCAGCAGCTTGGAGATTGCGGGTCGCATTCAGTACTTC.

In its sample, this clone was seen a few times. J is TRBJ1-1 and V is TRBV7-2; D gene uncertain. This CDR3 is built from 14 residues. V dropped 6 bases and J dropped 0 bases, with 11 bases sitting between them. The germline V gene encodes CDR1 SGHTA and CDR2 FQGNSA. The DNA of the CDR3 is TGTGCCAGCAGTCGAACAATTATGAACACTGAAGCTTTCTTT. This encodes CASSRTIMNTEAFF.

The chain recombines TRBV27 with TRBJ2-5; D gene ambiguous. The germline V gene encodes CDR1 MNHEY and CDR2 SMNVEV (reference sequence). The CDR3 is 13 amino acids. Trimming cost V 3 bases and J 1 base, with 6 bases left between them. The CDR3 DNA reads TGTGCCAGCAGTTTCTTCCTCCAAGAGACCCAGTACTTC. Protein: CASSFFLQETQYF.

The V call is TRBV15, the J call TRBJ1-2; D is unresolved. V lost 0 bases to trimming and J lost 4 bases, with 6 bases between them. Per germline, CDR1 LNHNV and CDR2 YYDKDF (reference sequence). This CDR3 comprises 13 residues. The CDR3 nucleotides are TGTGCCACCAGCAGAGATATCGGCTATGGCTACACCTTC. Protein: CATSRDIGYGYTF.

With regard to this clone: This specimen includes other DNA sequences encoding the same CDR3. This chain joins TRBV5-1 and TRBJ2-1; no clear D. Trimming took 5 bases from V and 0 from J, leaving 9 bases between them. The V gene's germline CDR1 is SGHRS and CDR2 YFSETQ. The CDR3 contains 14 residues. CDR3 region: CASSRQSSYNEQFF. The DNA for the CDR3 is TGCGCCAGCAGTAGACAATCCTCCTACAATGAGCAGTTCTTC.

V gene TRBV28 combines with J gene TRBJ1-2; 9 nucleotides line up with TRBD1. CDR1 and CDR2 from the germline V gene are MDHEN and SYDVKM. The CDR3 runs 12 residues. The junction had 5 bases not matched to a gene; V was cut back by 5 bases and J by 10 bases. This CDR3 reads CASSILQGAYTF. The CDR3 DNA reads as TGTGCCAGCAGTATCTTACAGGGGGCCTACACCTTC.

This rearrangement joins TRBV29-1 to TRBJ2-2; 7 bases are a match to TRBD1. The CDR3 consists of 15 residues. Losses at the gene ends were 6 bases for V and 3 bases for J; bases not matched to a gene: 10. CDR1 SQVTM and CDR2 ANQGSEA come from the germline V gene. The CDR3 nucleotides read TGCAGCGTCAAAACGGGACAGTGGGACACCGGGGAGCTGTTTTTT. It encodes CSVKTGQWDTGELFF.

The gene calls are TRBV5-1 and TRBJ1-1, with D possibly matching TRBD1 (5 bases). The CDR3 covers 15 residues. Germline V CDR1 and CDR2: SGHRS, YFSETQ. V lost 0 bases, J lost 3 bases, and 12 bases lay in between. CDR3 bases: TGCGCCAGCAGCTTGGAAGGGGATCGATACACTGAAGCTTTCTTT. Protein product: CASSLEGDRYTEAFF.

The rearrangement links TRBV18 to TRBJ1-3; 7 positions agree with TRBD1. The CDR3 loop spans 15 amino acids. Looked up from germline, CDR1 is KGHSH and CDR2 is LQKENI. V shed 3 bases, J shed 3 bases, and the junction held 5 bases outside the gene matches. The CDR3 here is CASSPRPGGGNTIYF. In nucleotides, the CDR3 is TGTGCCAGCTCACCCCGGCCAGGGGGTGGAAACACCATATATTTT.

The J gene is TRBJ1-5, the V gene TRBV24-1; D remains unclear. The V end was cut by 6 bases, the J end by 2 bases, with 19 bases between. This CDR3 contains 17 residues. Germline V gene lookup returns CDR1 KGHDR and CDR2 SFDVKD. CDR3: CATSTSRGISGNQPQHF. As DNA, the CDR3 is TGTGCCACCAGTACCTCCCGGGGTATTAGCGGCAATCAGCCCCAGCATTTT.

The V call is TRBV10-2, the J call TRBJ2-3; possibly TRBD2 for D (7 bases). This CDR3 is 16 amino acids long. CDR1 WSHSY and CDR2 SAAADI come from the germline V gene. Between the trimmed V and J ends, which lost 3 bases and 1 base, there was a span of 14 bases. CDR3 sequence reads: CASSDRGGARTDTQYF. CDR3 in DNA: TGCGCCAGCAGTGACCGAGGGGGGGCCCGCACAGATACGCAGTATTTT.